Presented here are 16 T cell receptor beta chains from one specimen sequenced in a study of cytomegalovirus exposure and HLA in healthy donors. 13 Jbeta primers and 60 Vbeta primers were used for the PCR. The repertoire was sequenced with immunoSEQ multiplex PCR; TCRdb's copy has only in-frame clones and lacks some. The sample yields approximately 160,000 clones, roughly three quarters seen once. The sequenced sample was PBMCs. The origin of the receptors is a male donor in good health and CMV-seropositive.

The chain has TRBV25-1 and TRBJ1-3; 7 bases are shared with TRBD1. The CDR3 spans 15 residues. CDR1 is MGHDK and CDR2 is SYGVNS in the germline V gene. V was clipped by 5 bases and J by 2 bases; unmatched bases: 6. The CDR3 bases are TGTGCCAGCAGTAAGGGGGCGTACGCTGGAAACACCATATATTTT. It encodes CASSKGAYAGNTIYF.

This sequence joins TRBV5-1 and TRBJ2-3; tentative D call: TRBD2 (7 bases). Germline V gives CDR1 SGHRS, CDR2 YFSETQ. The V gene lost 0 bases and the J gene lost 2 bases, with 13 bases spanning the gap. This CDR3 region has 16 residues. Here the CDR3 reads CASSLEGGGYTDTQYF. The CDR3 DNA follows: TGCGCCAGCAGCTTGGAGGGAGGGGGGTACACAGATACGCAGTATTTT.

J is TRBJ2-3 and V is TRBV7-9, with 7 bases aligning to TRBD2. Germline V gene data show CDR1 as SEHNR and CDR2 as FQNEAQ (reference sequence). The V segment lost 3 bases and the J segment 1 base; nucleotides outside the gene matches: 1. There are 14 residues in the CDR3. The DNA for the CDR3 is TGTGCCAGCAGCTTTCTAGCGGGCACAGATACGCAGTATTTT. It specifies CASSFLAGTDTQYF.

V usage is TRBV5-6 and J usage is TRBJ1-1, with 7 positions matching TRBD1. Germline CDR1 SGHDT, CDR2 YYEEEE. The ends lost 2 bases at V and 1 base at J; junction bases unmatched: 5. The CDR3 sequence is 15 residues long. CDR3 sequence: CASSFEQGSNTEAFF. CDR3 DNA: TGTGCCAGCAGCTTCGAACAGGGGTCGAACACTGAAGCTTTCTTT.

Comment on this clone: One end of the junction is discordant with germline, which a read error may explain. This chain uses TRBV7-9 with TRBJ1-2; 10 nucleotides align to TRBD1. The CDR3 consists of 18 residues. The germline V gene encodes CDR1 SEHNR and CDR2 FQNEAQ (reference sequence). The CDR3 sequence: CSSSQWRDRGDGNYGYTF. CDR3 coding DNA: TGTTCCAGCAGCCAGTGGCGGGACAGGGGAGATGGGAACTATGGCTACACCTTC.

The rearrangement links TRBV2 to TRBJ1-5; TRBD1 matches at 8 bases. Trimming at V came to 6 bases and at J to 4 bases, leaving 17 bases not matched to a gene. The CDR3 has 18 residues. In germline, CDR1 is SNHLY, CDR2 FYNNEI. CDR3 nucleotide sequence: TGTGCCAGCAGCTCTCCCGGCCAGGGGGCGAGTGGGAATCAGCCCCAGCATTTT. It translates to CASSSPGQGASGNQPQHF.

V and J are TRBV30 and TRBJ2-2; 8 nucleotides agree with TRBD2. CDR1 and CDR2 (germline): GTSNPN, SVGIG (reference sequence). Losses at the gene ends were 0 bases for V and 3 bases for J; bases not matched to a gene: 6. CDR3 length equals 16 residues. CDR3 nucleotide sequence: TGTGCCTGGAGTGTCCGATCGCGGGGGGACACCGGGGAGCTGTTTTTT. This gives the protein CAWSVRSRGDTGELFF.

This chain joins TRBV30 and TRBJ2-2, with TRBD1 matching 8 bases. Germline V gene data show CDR1 as GTSNPN and CDR2 as SVGIG (reference sequence). Trimming at V came to 4 bases and at J to 6 bases, leaving 16 bases not matched to a gene. CDR3 length: 17 residues. CDR3 DNA sequence: TGTGCCTGGATGCTTGGCAGGGGGCGGTCGTCGGCCGGGGAGCTGTTTTTT. It translates to CAWMLGRGRSSAGELFF.

The rearrangement joins TRBV5-1 to TRBJ2-5; 11 bases fit TRBD2. Germline CDR1 is SGHRS and CDR2 is YFSETQ. J lost 3 bases, V lost 2 bases, and 3 bases had no gene match. This CDR3 comprises 15 residues. The CDR3 DNA sequence: TGCGCCAGCAGCTTACATAGCGGGGGGGAAGAGACCCAGTACTTC. Translation gives CASSLHSGGEETQYF.

The V and J genes are TRBV7-6 and TRBJ2-1; TRBD2 agrees at 8 bases. In germline, CDR1 is SGHVS, CDR2 FNYEAQ. The CDR3 is 14 residues long. The V gene end was trimmed by 2 bases and the J gene end by 7 bases; junction bases not matched to a gene: 4. Here the CDR3 DNA reads TGTGCCAGCAGCTTATCGGGACTAGGAAATGAGCAGTTCTTC. It is translated as CASSLSGLGNEQFF.

The rearrangement uses TRBV7-2 and TRBJ2-2, with a weak D call TRBD1 (6 bases). Trimming pared 0 bases from V and 1 base from J, leaving 6 bases between. The CDR3 covers 15 residues. Germline V lookup: CDR1 SGHTA, CDR2 FQGNSA. The CDR3 loop reads CASSLARGNTGELFF. DNA of the CDR3: TGTGCCAGCAGCTTAGCCAGGGGGAACACCGGGGAGCTGTTTTTT.

J is TRBJ2-5 and V is TRBV4-1; 11 nucleotides agree with TRBD2. The germline V gene encodes CDR1 MGHRA and CDR2 YSYEKL. The CDR3 extends over 19 amino acids. V lost 3 bases to trimming and J lost 2 bases; unmatched junction nucleotides: 14. The CDR3 DNA reads as TGCGCCAGCAGCCAGGCAGGTTGGGGACTAGCGGAATTTCAAGAGACCCAGTACTTC. It is translated as CASSQAGWGLAEFQETQYF.

V is TRBV2 and J is TRBJ2-3; 7 bases match TRBD2. The CDR3 length is 14 residues. Germline V gene data show CDR1 as SNHLY and CDR2 as FYNNEI. Germline trimming cut 4 bases from V and 4 bases from J; bases unmatched to any gene: 5. CDR3 coding DNA: TGTGCCAGCAGTGGGACTAGTTGGGCAGATACGCAGTATTTT. Translating it yields CASSGTSWADTQYF.

The chain is built from TRBV7-5 and TRBJ1-6; the table's D call of TRBD1 was not tested on the DNA. TRBV7-5 is recorded as a pseudogene. This CDR3 has 14 residues. CDR3 sequence reads: CARNGTRHHSPLHF. The CDR3 bases are TGTGCCAGAAACGGGACACGCCATCATTCACCCCTCCACTTT.

This clone was recorded a few times. J is TRBJ2-2 and V is TRBV7-2; D remains ambiguous. The V end lost 1 base, the J end lost 6 bases, and 9 bases lay between the germline ends. Germline loops: CDR1 SGHTA, CDR2 FQGNSA. The CDR3 loop spans 14 amino acids. The CDR3, as DNA: TGTGCCAGCAGCTTAGGCGTGAGTGCCGGGGAGCTGTTTTTT. Its protein is CASSLGVSAGELFF.

This rearrangement joins TRBV6-6 to TRBJ1-5; 9 positions match TRBD1. The CDR3 extends over 13 amino acids. Germline V gives CDR1 MNHNY, CDR2 SVGAGI (reference sequence). Trimming at V came to 10 bases and at J to 2 bases, leaving 3 bases not matched to a gene. The chain's CDR3 is CATRTGGNQPQHF. The CDR3 coding sequence is TGTGCCACCCGGACAGGGGGCAATCAGCCCCAGCATTTT.